The TCR beta chain described here comes from a study of blood T cell repertoires in COVID-19. Study overall: COVID-19 samples, acute and convalescent, were from the United States, Italy and Spain. T cells, B-cell-depleted T cells, or PBMCs supplied cDNA or gDNA.

Looked up from germline, CDR1 is MRHNA and CDR2 is SNTAGT. V was clipped by 0 bases and J by 6 bases; unmatched bases: 4. This CDR3 region has 16 residues. Original data processing: Amplifying reference gene primers gave estimates of nucleated cell counts. Sequencing used immunoSEQ multiplex PCR; TCRdb keeps in-frame clones, though not all of them. V and J calls and clone size follow that table, whereas D and trimming were derived from the DNA. The sample gives around 300,000 clones, around 85% of which show up once; approximately 7.6% is in the top ten. The chain carries TRBV6-4 and TRBJ2-2; 10 nucleotides match TRBD1. The receptor's source is a human donor in a cohort sampled during active COVID-19. The sequenced sample was peripheral blood. CDR3 nucleotides: TGTGCCAGCAGTGACTCGCTTGGGACAGGGGCCGGGGAGCTGTTTTTT. Its protein product is CASSDSLGTGAGELFF.